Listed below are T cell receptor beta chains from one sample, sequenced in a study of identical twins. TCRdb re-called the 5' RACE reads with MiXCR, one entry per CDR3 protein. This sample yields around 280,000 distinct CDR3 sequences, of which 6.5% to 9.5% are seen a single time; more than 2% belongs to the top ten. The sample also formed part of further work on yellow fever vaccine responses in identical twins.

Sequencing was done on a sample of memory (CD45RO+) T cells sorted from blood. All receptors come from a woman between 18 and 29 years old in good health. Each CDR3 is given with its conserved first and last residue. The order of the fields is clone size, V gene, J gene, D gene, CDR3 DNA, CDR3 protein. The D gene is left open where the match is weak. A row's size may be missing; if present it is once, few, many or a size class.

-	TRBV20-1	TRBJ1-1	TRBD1	TGCAGTGCTAGAGCCCTGACAGGGCACACTGAAGCTTTCTTT	CSARALTGHTEAFF
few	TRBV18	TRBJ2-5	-	TGTGCCAGCTCCGTCCAAGAGACCCAGTACTTC	CASSVQETQYF
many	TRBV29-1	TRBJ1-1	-	TGCAGCGCCAACACGAACACTGAAGCTTTCTTT	CSANTNTEAFF
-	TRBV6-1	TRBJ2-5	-	TGTGCCAGCGGAGGCATCGGAGCGGGAGAGACCCAGTACTTC	CASGGIGAGETQYF
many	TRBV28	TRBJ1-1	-	TGTGCCAGCAGCCTCGGGGCAGGGTTCGAGAACACTGAAGCTTTCTTT	CASSLGAGFENTEAFF
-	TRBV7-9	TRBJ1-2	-	TGTGCCAGCAGCTTGGTTCAGAATCACGTCTATGGCTACACCTTC	CASSLVQNHVYGYTF
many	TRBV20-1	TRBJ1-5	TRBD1	TGCAGTGCTTTCGGACAGGGGCTCAGCAATCAGCCCCAGCATTTT	CSAFGQGLSNQPQHF
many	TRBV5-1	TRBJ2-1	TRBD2	TGCGCCAGCAGCCCCCGGGGACTAGCGGGAGCCGAGCAGTTCTTC	CASSPRGLAGAEQFF
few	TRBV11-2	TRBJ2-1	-	TGTGCCAGCAAAAGACGGAGCGGTTCTGGGAATGAGCAGTTCTTC	CASKRRSGSGNEQFF
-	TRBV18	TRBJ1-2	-	TGTGCCAGCTCACCAACATCGGGTGGCTACACCTTC	CASSPTSGGYTF
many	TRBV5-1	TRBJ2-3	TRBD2	TGCGCCAGCAGCCCAGCGGGGGTGGGTGATACGCAGTATTTT	CASSPAGVGDTQYF
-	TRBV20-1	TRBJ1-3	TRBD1	TGCAGTGCTTTTTACGCAGGGGGCTCTGGAAACACCATATATTTT	CSAFYAGGSGNTIYF
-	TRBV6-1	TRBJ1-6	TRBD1	TGTGCCAGCAGTAAACAGACAGGGGGGAATTCACCCCTCCACTTT	CASSKQTGGNSPLHF
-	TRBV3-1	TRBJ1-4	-	TGTGCCAGCAGCCAAGAGTTGCGGGGTAGAGAAAAACTGTTTTTT	CASSQELRGREKLFF
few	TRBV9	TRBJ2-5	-	TGTGCCAGCAGCGTGACAGGTGTAGGGACCCAGTACTTC	CASSVTGVGTQYF
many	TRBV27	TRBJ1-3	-	TGTGCCAGCAGTCCGTTACAGGGAGGAAACACCATATATTTT	CASSPLQGGNTIYF
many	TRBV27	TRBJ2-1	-	TGTGCCAGCAGTTTATCGAACTGGGGCAGCTCCTACAATGAGCAGTTCTTC	CASSLSNWGSSYNEQFF
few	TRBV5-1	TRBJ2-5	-	TGCGCCAGCAGCTTGGGGGCGCTGGGAGAGACCCAGTACTTC	CASSLGALGETQYF
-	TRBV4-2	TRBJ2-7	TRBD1	TGTGCCAGCAGCCCATCAACCCGGGACAGGGGGCTTCTGGGACTGGGTGTCCACGAGCAGTACTTC	CASSPSTRDRGLLGLGVHEQYF
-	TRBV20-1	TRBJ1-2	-	TGCAGTGCTAGAGTTACAGGGAGTTTCTATGGCTACACCTTC	CSARVTGSFYGYTF
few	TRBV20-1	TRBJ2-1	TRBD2	TGCAGTGCTAGACGGCTAGCGGGGGGCCAAGAGCAGTTCTTC	CSARRLAGGQEQFF
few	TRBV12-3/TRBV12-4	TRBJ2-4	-	TGTGCCAGCAGCTCCGGGGCAGTCGGGCTAGTGGCCAAAAACATTCAGTACTTC	CASSSGAVGLVAKNIQYF
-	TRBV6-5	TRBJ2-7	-	TGTGCCAGCAGTTACTGGTATCCCGGTAATTACTACGAGCAGTACTTC	CASSYWYPGNYYEQYF
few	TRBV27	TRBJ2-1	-	TGTGCCAGCAGTTTACGGGTCTACAATGAGCAGTTCTTC	CASSLRVYNEQFF
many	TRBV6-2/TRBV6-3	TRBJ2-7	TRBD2	TGTGCCAGCAGTTACTCTTCAGGACTAGCTGATACCTACGAGCAGTACTTC	CASSYSSGLADTYEQYF
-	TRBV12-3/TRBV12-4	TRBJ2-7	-	TGTGCCAGCAGTCGTACTAGTTCCAGCTACGAGCAGTACTTC	CASSRTSSSYEQYF
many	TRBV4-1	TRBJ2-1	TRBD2	TGCGCCAGCAGCCAAGAGGGCGGGGGGGCCTCTGGTTACAATGAGCAGTTCTTC	CASSQEGGGASGYNEQFF
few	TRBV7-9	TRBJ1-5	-	TGTGCCAGCAGCTCTTCCGGTGGGGGCGGGCAGCCCCAGCATTTT	CASSSSGGGGQPQHF
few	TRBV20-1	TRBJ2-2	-	TGCAGTGCTCGAGACACCGGGACTGCGGAGCTGTTTTTT	CSARDTGTAELFF
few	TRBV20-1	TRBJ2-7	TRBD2	TGCAGTGCTAGACTAGCGGGAAGGACTTCCTACGAGCAGTACTTC	CSARLAGRTSYEQYF
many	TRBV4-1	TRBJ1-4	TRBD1	TGCGCCAGCAGCCGCCGGGACAGGGGTGAAAAACTGTTTTTT	CASSRRDRGEKLFF
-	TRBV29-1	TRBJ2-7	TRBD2	TGCAGCGCAGGATGGACTAGCGGAACCTACGAGCAGTACTTC	CSAGWTSGTYEQYF
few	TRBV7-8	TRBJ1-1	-	TGTGCCAGCAGCACACAGGGAAACACTGAAGCTTTCTTT	CASSTQGNTEAFF
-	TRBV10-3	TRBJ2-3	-	TGTGCCATCACCTCGACTAGCACAGATACGCAGTATTTT	CAITSTSTDTQYF
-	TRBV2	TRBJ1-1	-	TGTGCCAGCAGTGAAATCCGCAGCAACACTGAAGCTTTCTTT	CASSEIRSNTEAFF
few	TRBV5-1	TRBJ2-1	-	TGCGCCAGCAGCTTGGAACGTGATGAGCAGTTCTTC	CASSLERDEQFF
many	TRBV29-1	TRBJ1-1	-	TGCAGCGTTGAAGGTCTCGGGGAGCGAGCTTTCTTT	CSVEGLGERAFF
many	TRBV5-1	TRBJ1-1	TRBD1	TGCGCCAGCAGCCTGGGAGGGACAGTTGATAACACTGAAGCTTTCTTT	CASSLGGTVDNTEAFF
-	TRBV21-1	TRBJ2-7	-	TGTGCCAGCAGGTTTCCGGGACGAAGAACCTACGAGCAGTACTTC	CASRFPGRRTYEQYF
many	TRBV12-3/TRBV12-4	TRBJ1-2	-	TGTGCCAGCAGTTTGGCAGGGTATCTCTATGGCTACACCTTC	CASSLAGYLYGYTF
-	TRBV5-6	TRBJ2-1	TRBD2	TGTGCCAGCAGCCGCGGGAGCACAAACAATGAGCAGTTCTTC	CASSRGSTNNEQFF
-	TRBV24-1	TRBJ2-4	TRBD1	TGTGCCACCAGTGATACACAGGGGGGATTAGCCAAAAACATTCAGTACTTC	CATSDTQGGLAKNIQYF
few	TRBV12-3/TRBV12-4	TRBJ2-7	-	TGTGCCAGCAGTTTGGGTGCCCTCTCCTACGAGCAGTACTTC	CASSLGALSYEQYF
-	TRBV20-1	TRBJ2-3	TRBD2	TGCAGTGCTAGATCCACTAGCGGGGGGCACACAGATACGCAGTATTTT	CSARSTSGGHTDTQYF
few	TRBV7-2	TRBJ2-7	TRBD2	TGTGCCAGCAGCGGGACTAGCGGGGCCCTGGAGCAGTACTTC	CASSGTSGALEQYF
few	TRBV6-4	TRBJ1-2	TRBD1	TGTGCCAGCAAGGGACAGGGAGAAAGTGGCTACACCTTC	CASKGQGESGYTF
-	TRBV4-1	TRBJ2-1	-	TGCGCCAGCAGCCAAGGAGGTGCTGAGCAGTTCTTC	CASSQGGAEQFF
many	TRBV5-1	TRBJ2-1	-	TGCGCCAGCAGCCCAGACAGGGAGGGCAATGAGCAGTTCTTC	CASSPDREGNEQFF
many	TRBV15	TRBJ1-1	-	TGTGCCACCAGCAGAGTCGGGGGCGGTGGCACTGAAGCTTTCTTT	CATSRVGGGGTEAFF
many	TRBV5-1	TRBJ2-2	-	TGCGCCAGCAGCTTGGGTACCGGAGTGGGGACCGGGGAGCTGTTTTTT	CASSLGTGVGTGELFF
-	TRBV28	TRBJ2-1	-	TGTGCCAGCAGTTTAGGAGGGGGCAGGGGGGAAAATGAGCAGTTCTTC	CASSLGGGRGENEQFF
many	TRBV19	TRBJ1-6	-	TGTGCCAGTAGTATCCGGGGGAATAATTCACCCCTCCACTTT	CASSIRGNNSPLHF
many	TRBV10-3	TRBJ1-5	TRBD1	TGTGCCATCGGCGAACGACAGGGTCTAAATCAGCCCCAGCATTTT	CAIGERQGLNQPQHF